This section outlines one T cell receptor beta chain sequence together with its context. This sample was included in a study of blood T cell repertoires in COVID-19. The overall study: Some COVID-19 samples were acute and others convalescent; all came from the United States, Italy and Spain. T cells, B-cell-depleted T cells, or PBMCs supplied cDNA or gDNA.

Study processing details: Estimation of nucleated cell counts was performed using reference gene primer amplification. Measured with immunoSEQ multiplex PCR; TCRdb has only the in-frame clones, and not every one. V, J and clone size are taken as reported in that table, and D and trimming were inferred from the DNA itself. The table lists 110,000 or so clones, roughly 80% of them singletons, with 7.9% in the top ten. Germline V gives CDR1 SGHRS, CDR2 YFSETQ. This CDR3 has 15 amino acids. The V and J ends lost 6 bases and 0 bases respectively, with 10 bases between them. Sequencing was performed on peripheral blood. This chain connects TRBV5-1 to TRBJ1-6; D possibly corresponds to TRBD1 (6 bases). The clonotype originates from a human donor in a cohort sampled during active COVID-19. DNA of the CDR3: TGCGCCAGCACCCCGACAGGCTCCTATAATTCACCCCTCCACTTT. This codes for CASTPTGSYNSPLHF.